This is a list of T cell receptor beta chains from one sample in a study of blood T cell repertoires in COVID-19. TCRdb's table, derived via immunoSEQ multiplex PCR, lists solely in-frame clones and lacks some. The profile shows about 340,000 clones, approximately 87% of them singletons. Sample: peripheral blood. Receptors were obtained from a woman between 50 and 59 years old with COVID-19, enrolled during active disease. CDR3s include the opening cysteine and the closing phenylalanine or tryptophan. The D gene is left open where the match is weak. Rows may omit the clone size; those that give it use once, few, many or a size class.

v_gene	j_gene	d_gene	abundance	CDR3aa	CDR3nt
TRBV30	TRBJ1-2	.	.	CASPRDGGYTF	TGTGCTTCCCCCAGGGATGGAGGCTACACCTTC
TRBV6-5	TRBJ1-2	TRBD1	.	CASRTGSKQNYGYTF	TGTGCCAGCAGGACAGGGAGTAAGCAGAACTATGGCTACACCTTC
TRBV5-1	TRBJ1-3	.	.	CASSLASSGAGFTIYF	TGCGCCAGCAGCTTGGCCTCTTCCGGAGCCGGGTTCACCATATATTTT
TRBV7-2	TRBJ2-7	TRBD2	once	CASSLTSGGSYEQYF	TGTGCCAGCAGCTTGACTAGCGGGGGGTCCTACGAGCAGTACTTC
TRBV5-1	TRBJ1-5	.	.	CASSLEGGGSQPQHF	TGCGCCAGCAGCTTGGAAGGTGGGGGGAGTCAGCCCCAGCATTTT
TRBV5-1	TRBJ1-2	.	.	CASSLEEYARYTF	TGCGCCAGCAGCTTGGAAGAATATGCGCGCTACACCTTC
TRBV5-1	TRBJ2-5	TRBD2	.	CASSFWGTSDSQETQYF	TGCGCCAGCAGCTTCTGGGGGACTAGCGACAGCCAAGAGACCCAGTACTTC
TRBV27	TRBJ1-2	.	.	CASSLRRGVYGYTF	TGTGCCAGCAGTTTACGAAGGGGCGTCTATGGCTACACCTTC
TRBV5-4	TRBJ1-1	.	.	CASSYRAGHTEAFF	TGTGCCAGCAGCTATAGGGCAGGGCACACTGAAGCTTTCTTT
TRBV7-9	TRBJ1-5	.	.	CASSLSNQPQHF	TGTGCCAGCAGCCTTAGCAATCAGCCCCAGCATTTT
TRBV11-2	TRBJ2-5	TRBD2	.	CASSSYEGREETQYF	TGTGCCAGCAGCTCGTATGAGGGGAGGGAAGAGACCCAGTACTTC
TRBV5-6	TRBJ2-3	TRBD2	.	CASSTAGGYADTQYF	TGTGCCAGCAGCACAGCGGGAGGGTACGCAGATACGCAGTATTTT
TRBV7-9	TRBJ1-6	.	once	CASSPAAGDDSPLHF	TGTGCCAGCAGCCCGGCGGCAGGGGATGATTCACCCCTCCACTTT
TRBV19	TRBJ2-5	TRBD2	.	CASSISGTSGRRRKTQYF	TGTGCCAGTAGTATCTCCGGGACTAGCGGGAGGAGGAGAAAGACCCAGTACTTC
TRBV15	TRBJ2-7	TRBD1	.	CATSPGQGASYEQYF	TGTGCCACCAGCCCGGGACAGGGGGCCTCCTACGAGCAGTACTTC
TRBV5-6	TRBJ2-7	TRBD1	few	CASSTGTGNEQYF	TGTGCCAGCAGCACCGGGACAGGGAACGAGCAGTACTTC
TRBV19	TRBJ1-1	TRBD1	.	CASSRGQLNTEAFF	TGTGCCAGTAGTAGGGGACAGCTGAACACTGAAGCTTTCTTT
TRBV19	TRBJ2-7	TRBD2	many	CASSIDTGTSVSYEQYF	TGTGCCAGTAGTATAGATACCGGGACTAGCGTCTCCTACGAGCAGTACTTC
TRBV25-1	TRBJ2-3	.	.	CASSARLDSGTDTQYF	TGTGCCAGCAGTGCCCGCCTGGACTCGGGCACAGATACGCAGTATTTT
TRBV13	TRBJ2-3	TRBD2	.	CASSLGGLAGDTDTQYF	TGTGCCAGCAGCTTAGGAGGACTAGCGGGAGACACAGATACGCAGTATTTT
TRBV3-1/TRBV3-2	TRBJ1-2	TRBD1	.	CASSQEGQAKLYGYTF	TGTGCCAGCAGCCAAGAGGGACAGGCGAAACTCTATGGCTACACCTTC
TRBV6-5	TRBJ1-5	TRBD1	.	CASRLRTGDQPQHF	TGTGCCAGCAGGCTTAGGACAGGGGATCAGCCCCAGCATTTT